This T cell receptor beta chain was observed in a study of regulatory T cells in long-lasting Graves disease. Time point meaning: newly diagnosed GD, antithyroid drugs for less than 3 months. TCR sequences were obtained from RNA taken from PBMCs. Arm-PCR of CDR3 regions and iRepertoire HTBI primers were the basis on which TCR beta libraries were built. TCRdb fed the multiplex PCR reads into MiXCR, producing one record per CDR3 protein. The data contain about 620,000 distinct CDR3 sequences, less than 20% of them singletons. This sample also appeared in a second study, on T cells in Graves' hyperthyroidism and ophthalmopathy.

This sequence was found in a woman aged 25 to 39 with Graves disease. This sample comprised peripheral blood mononuclear cells (PBMCs), obtained at new diagnosis, from a patient treated with antithyroid drugs.

Here the CDR3 DNA reads TGTGCCAGCAGCCGACCGGCGGCTACCTTCGCCCACGAGCAGTACTTC. Encoded protein: CASSRPAATFAHEQYF. The chain couples TRBV3-1 to TRBJ2-7, with D unclear. The CDR3 loop spans 16 amino acids. In germline, CDR1 is LGHDT, CDR2 YNNKEL (reference sequence). V was clipped by 4 bases and J by 5 bases, with 21 bases between them.